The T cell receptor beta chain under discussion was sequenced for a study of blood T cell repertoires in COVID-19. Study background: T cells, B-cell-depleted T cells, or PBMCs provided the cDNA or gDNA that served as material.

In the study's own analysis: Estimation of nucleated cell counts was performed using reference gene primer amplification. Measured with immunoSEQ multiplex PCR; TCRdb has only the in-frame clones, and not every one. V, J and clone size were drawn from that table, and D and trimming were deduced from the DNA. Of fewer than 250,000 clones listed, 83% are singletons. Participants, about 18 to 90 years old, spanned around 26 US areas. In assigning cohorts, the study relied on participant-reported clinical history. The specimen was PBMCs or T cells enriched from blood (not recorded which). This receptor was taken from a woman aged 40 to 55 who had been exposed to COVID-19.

The CDR3 DNA is TGTGCCAGCAGCCTCGAGGGTGGCTACACCTTC. It yields the protein CASSLEGGYTF. V is TRBV3-1 (or the pseudogene TRBV3-2) and J is TRBJ1-2, with D hard to call. The CDR3 totals 11 residues. Trimming removed 4 bases at V and 7 bases at J, with 7 bases between. Germline V gene sequence: CDR1 LGHDT, CDR2 YNNKEL (reference sequence).